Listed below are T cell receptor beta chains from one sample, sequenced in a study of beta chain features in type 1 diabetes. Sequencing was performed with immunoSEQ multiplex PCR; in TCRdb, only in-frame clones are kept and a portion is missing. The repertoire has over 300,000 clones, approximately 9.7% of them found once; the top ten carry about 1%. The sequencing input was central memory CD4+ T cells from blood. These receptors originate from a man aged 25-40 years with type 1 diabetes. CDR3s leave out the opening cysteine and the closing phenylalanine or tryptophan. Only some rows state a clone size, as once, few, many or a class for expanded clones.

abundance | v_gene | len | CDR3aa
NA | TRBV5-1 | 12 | ASTSQTGGNEQF
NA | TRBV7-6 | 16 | ASSFRGMTSGAMDTQY
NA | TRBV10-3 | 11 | AIAGTDTGELF
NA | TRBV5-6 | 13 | ASSPSPYSNQPQH
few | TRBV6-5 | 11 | ASIRERSTEAF
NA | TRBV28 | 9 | ATITGGGYT
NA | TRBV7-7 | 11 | ASSLQTNTEAF
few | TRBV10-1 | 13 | ASSESQGANTEAF
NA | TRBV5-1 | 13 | ASSLGVGGSDEQF
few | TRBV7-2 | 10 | ASSLDRREQY
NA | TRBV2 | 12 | ASSERQPNTEAF
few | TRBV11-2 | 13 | ASSSPILGFTEAF
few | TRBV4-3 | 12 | ASSQDMGRNEAF
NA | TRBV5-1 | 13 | ASSLTAAPNYGYT
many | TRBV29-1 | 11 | SVELIARGEQF
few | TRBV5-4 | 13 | ASSLGGANTGELF
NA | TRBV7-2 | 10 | ASSSSRSEQY
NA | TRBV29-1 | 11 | SVAGLASGTQY
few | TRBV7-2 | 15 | ASSLTFGEGRDSPLH
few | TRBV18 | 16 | ASSPPVKGQGAGSPLH
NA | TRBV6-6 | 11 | ASRGVGQETQY
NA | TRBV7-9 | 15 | ASSLAYGKDGSYEQY
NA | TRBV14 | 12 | ASSRIQGAGELF
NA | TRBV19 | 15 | ASSIDSGTSGQETQY
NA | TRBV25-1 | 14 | ASSLSGRTGIDTQY
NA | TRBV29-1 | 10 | SVGRVNTEAF
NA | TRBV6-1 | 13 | ASSKSGGVTLTQY
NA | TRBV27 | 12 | ASRKQGGTDTQY
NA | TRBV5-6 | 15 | ASSKTGITSGVGEQF
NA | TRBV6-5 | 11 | ASCEGTGNTIY
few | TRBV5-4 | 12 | ASSLTSVGETQY
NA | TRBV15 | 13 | ATSRDRASYNEQF
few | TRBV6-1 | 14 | ASSATGTGILNEQF
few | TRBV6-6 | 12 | ASEEVGGGQPQH
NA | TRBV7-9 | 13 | ASSLGSSVNTEAF
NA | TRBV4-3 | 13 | ASSQGAEGSYGYT
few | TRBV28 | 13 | ASSLPGPSTGELF
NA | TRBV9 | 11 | ASSAHGTDTQY
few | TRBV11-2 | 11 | ASSPTQGSRAF
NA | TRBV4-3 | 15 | ASSQDPPGQGRGEQF
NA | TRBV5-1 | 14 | ASSVAGPGQGGGYT
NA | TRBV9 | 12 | ASSRTGTSYEQY
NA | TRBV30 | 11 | AWSVSVGYGYT
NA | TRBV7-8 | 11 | ASSLTGGTEAF
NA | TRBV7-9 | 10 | ASSPGESGAF
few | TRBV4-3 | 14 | ASSQDLTGGDQPQH
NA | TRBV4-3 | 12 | ASSQVGGDNEQF
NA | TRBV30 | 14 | AWSVGGSSGANVLT
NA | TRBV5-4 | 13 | ASSLGGQGWAEAF
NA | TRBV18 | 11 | ASSPPWEAEAF
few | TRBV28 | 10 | ASISRGNGYT